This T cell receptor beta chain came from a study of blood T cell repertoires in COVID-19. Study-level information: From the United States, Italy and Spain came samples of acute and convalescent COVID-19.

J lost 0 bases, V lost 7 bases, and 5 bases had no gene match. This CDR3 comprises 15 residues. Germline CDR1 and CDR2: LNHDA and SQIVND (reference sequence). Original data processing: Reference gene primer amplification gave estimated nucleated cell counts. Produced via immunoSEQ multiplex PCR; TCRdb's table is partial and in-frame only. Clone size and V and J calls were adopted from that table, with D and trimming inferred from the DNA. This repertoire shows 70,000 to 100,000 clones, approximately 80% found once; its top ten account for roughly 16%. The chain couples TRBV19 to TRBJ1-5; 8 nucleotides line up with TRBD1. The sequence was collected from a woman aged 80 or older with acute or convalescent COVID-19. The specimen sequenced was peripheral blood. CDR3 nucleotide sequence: TGTGCCAGTAACCCGACAGGGGCTAGCAATCAGCCCCAGCATTTT. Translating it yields CASNPTGASNQPQHF.